This TCR beta chain emerged from a study of cytomegalovirus exposure and HLA in healthy donors. 60 Vbeta and 13 Jbeta primers were used in PCR. Assay used: immunoSEQ multiplex PCR; TCRdb lists only in-frame clones, some missing. Of some 150,000 clones in the sample, roughly 76% were seen once. CDR1 and CDR2 (germline): ENHRY, SYGVKD. The CDR3 contains 15 residues. The ends were cut back, 0 bases at V and 4 bases at J, with 10 bases in the middle. This clonotype was sampled from a young woman in good health and CMV-seropositive. Sequencing input: PBMCs. V gene TRBV10-3 combines with J gene TRBJ1-3; perhaps TRBD1 as D (5 bases). DNA for the CDR3: TGTGCCATCAGTGAGTCCCGGGGGTCGGGAAACACCATATATTTT. It specifies CAISESRGSGNTIYF.